This T cell receptor (beta chain) was captured in a study of radiotherapy plus CTLA-4 blockade in lung cancer. At the level of the study: Among all patients, 15% to 20% showed objective responses, while 30% to 35% had disease control. General study findings and limits: Increased serum interferon-beta after radiation also reportedly predicted response strongly. Blood saw expansion of tumor-derived TCR clones after radiotherapy plus ipilimumab.

On this clone itself: Its antigen remains unknown. The identical CDR3 is also encoded by other nucleotide sequences in the sample.

Libraries were prepared by immunoSEQ multiplex PCR; TCRdb keeps only in-frame clonotypes and omits some of them. Of about 80,000 clones in the sample, 60% to 85% are singletons; the top ten hold approximately 22%. Focal radiation was given together with CTLA-4 blockade (ipilimumab) to patients with chemo-refractory metastatic non-small-cell lung cancer. CDR1 is LNHNV, CDR2 YYDKDF, per germline (reference sequence). The V and J ends lost 1 base and 6 bases respectively, with 11 bases between them. This CDR3 has 14 amino acids. This specimen consisted of peripheral blood, obtained from a patient treated with radiotherapy plus ipilimumab. The chain is built from TRBV15 and TRBJ2-3; D possibly corresponds to TRBD1 (6 bases). The clonotype was recovered from a human donor with non-small cell lung cancer whose response to radiotherapy plus ipilimumab could not be evaluated. Some clones in this sample may be carry-over from other donors' samples. The CDR3, as DNA: TGTGCCACCAGCAGAGTGGGGGCCGGGGATACGCAGTATTTT. Encoded protein: CATSRVGAGDTQYF. Combining the CDR3 with reference TRBV15 and TRBJ2-3 gives the whole variable domain DAMVIQNPRYQVTQFGKPVTLSCSQTLNHNVMYWYQQKSSQAPKLLFHYYDKDFNNEADTPDNFQSRRPNTSFCFLDIRSPGLGDTAMYLCATSRVGAGDTQYFGPGTRLTVL.